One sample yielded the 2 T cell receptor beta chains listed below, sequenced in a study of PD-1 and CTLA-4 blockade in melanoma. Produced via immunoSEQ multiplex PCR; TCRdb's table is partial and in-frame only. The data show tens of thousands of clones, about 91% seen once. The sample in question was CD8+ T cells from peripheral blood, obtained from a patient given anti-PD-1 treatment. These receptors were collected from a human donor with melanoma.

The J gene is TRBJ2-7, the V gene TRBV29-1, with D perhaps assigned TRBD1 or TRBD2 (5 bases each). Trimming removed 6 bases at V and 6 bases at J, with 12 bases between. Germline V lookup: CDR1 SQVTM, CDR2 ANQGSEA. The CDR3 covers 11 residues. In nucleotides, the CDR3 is TGCAGCGTCCCTGGGACGGGCGAGCAGTACTTC. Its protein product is CSVPGTGEQYF.

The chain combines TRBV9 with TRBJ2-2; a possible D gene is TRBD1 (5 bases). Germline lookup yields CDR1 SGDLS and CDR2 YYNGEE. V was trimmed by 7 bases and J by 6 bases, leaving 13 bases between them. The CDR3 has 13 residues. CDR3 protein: CASETPGSGELFF. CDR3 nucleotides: TGTGCCAGCGAAACTCCAGGGTCCGGGGAGCTGTTTTTT.